The rows below give T cell receptor beta chains drawn from one sample of a study of T-cell memory formation after mild COVID-19. TCRdb ran MiXCR on the 5' RACE reads and lists one entry per CDR3 protein. The table lists some 210,000 distinct CDR3 sequences, roughly a tenth of them singletons. What was sequenced was PBMCs or a T cell subset sorted from them (not recorded which). The receptors shown here come from a man aged 18-30 years who had mild COVID-19 (a few samples of this study predate the infection). Cell type and time point are not known. Both conserved end residues are part of each CDR3. Each record gives: clone size, D gene, V gene, J gene, CDR3 protein, CDR3 DNA. D genes are given only for firm matches. The size field is filled for only some rows; it gives once, few, many or a size class.

many	NA	TRBV7-2	TRBJ2-1	CASRRAGQINNEQFF	TGTGCCAGCCGCCGGGCCGGACAGATTAACAATGAGCAGTTCTTC
few	TRBD2	TRBV28	TRBJ2-5	CASNQPGGARETQYF	TGTGCCAGCAACCAACCCGGGGGGGCCCGAGAGACCCAGTACTTC
NA	TRBD1	TRBV7-2	TRBJ2-2	CASRTRGTVMSGELFF	TGTGCCAGCAGGACAAGGGGGACAGTAATGTCCGGGGAGCTGTTTTTT
NA	NA	TRBV4-1	TRBJ1-1	CASSQPFARVTEAFF	TGCGCCAGCAGCCAACCATTCGCCAGGGTTACTGAAGCTTTCTTT
once	TRBD2	TRBV7-2	TRBJ2-5	CASSPAQMTSGVKETQYF	TGTGCCAGCAGCCCAGCCCAAATGACTAGCGGGGTTAAAGAGACCCAGTACTTC
many	NA	TRBV12-3/TRBV12-4	TRBJ2-5	CASTFGGPQETQYF	TGTGCCAGCACTTTCGGGGGGCCCCAAGAGACCCAGTACTTC
NA	NA	TRBV5-1	TRBJ2-5	CASSPHARETQYF	TGCGCCAGCAGTCCTCACGCTCGCGAGACCCAGTACTTC
NA	TRBD1	TRBV19	TRBJ2-3	CASSPNRDRVTDTQYF	TGTGCCAGTAGTCCCAACCGGGACAGGGTCACAGATACGCAGTATTTT
NA	TRBD1	TRBV10-3	TRBJ2-2	CAISGRTGSTGELFF	TGTGCCATCTCGGGCAGGACAGGGTCGACCGGGGAGCTGTTTTTT
few	NA	TRBV6-5	TRBJ1-1	CASSRAQAPGTEAFF	TGTGCCAGCAGCCGGGCACAGGCCCCGGGAACTGAAGCTTTCTTT
few	NA	TRBV28	TRBJ1-6	CASSLRAGVVGSPLHF	TGTGCCAGCAGTTTACGGGCTGGAGTAGTCGGGTCACCCCTCCACTTT
NA	NA	TRBV7-2	TRBJ2-2	CASSQDSRDTGELFF	TGTGCCAGCAGCCAGGACAGTAGGGACACCGGGGAGCTGTTTTTT
few	NA	TRBV11-2	TRBJ2-5	CASSSRGVTQYF	TGTGCCAGCAGCTCACGGGGAGTGACCCAGTACTTC
few	NA	TRBV7-2	TRBJ1-5	CASSQENQPQHF	TGTGCCAGCAGCCAGGAGAATCAGCCCCAGCATTTT
NA	NA	TRBV6-6	TRBJ1-2	CASFPGGRNYGYTF	TGTGCCAGCTTTCCTGGGGGCCGGAACTATGGCTACACCTTC
few	TRBD1	TRBV6-6	TRBJ2-3	CASSYIGGGTDTQYF	TGTGCCAGCAGTTACATAGGGGGCGGCACAGATACGCAGTATTTT
NA	TRBD1	TRBV6-5	TRBJ1-5	CASSDRAGGANQPQHF	TGTGCCAGCAGTGACCGGGCAGGGGGAGCTAATCAGCCCCAGCATTTT
NA	TRBD1	TRBV4-1	TRBJ1-6	CASRRSTGGATSPLHF	TGCGCCAGCAGACGGTCAACAGGGGGCGCAACATCACCCCTCCACTTT
NA	NA	TRBV6-5	TRBJ2-7	CASSYSTLVPYEQYF	TGTGCCAGCAGTTACTCGACGCTAGTTCCTTACGAGCAGTACTTC
few	NA	TRBV5-1	TRBJ1-2	CASSRDRTRYGYTF	TGCGCCAGCAGCAGGGACCGAACCCGCTATGGCTACACCTTC
few	NA	TRBV6-6	TRBJ2-7	CASTRDVHSYEQYF	TGTGCCAGCACCCGGGACGTCCACTCCTACGAGCAGTACTTC
few	TRBD2	TRBV7-2	TRBJ2-7	CASSLDSGGYSYEQYF	TGTGCCAGCAGCTTAGACAGCGGGGGGTACTCCTACGAGCAGTACTTC
few	NA	TRBV21-1	TRBJ2-3	CASSIPTGSDTQYF	TGTGCCAGCAGCATACCGACAGGGTCAGATACGCAGTATTTT
few	TRBD1	TRBV4-1	TRBJ2-1	CASSRTGAPGNEQFF	TGCGCCAGCAGCCGGACAGGGGCGCCGGGCAATGAGCAGTTCTTC
NA	NA	TRBV4-3	TRBJ2-1	CASSPGDSNNEQFF	TGCGCCAGCAGCCCGGGGGACTCGAACAATGAGCAGTTCTTC
few	NA	TRBV11-2	TRBJ2-6	CASVFSGANVLTF	TGTGCCAGCGTGTTTTCTGGGGCCAACGTCCTGACTTTC
NA	NA	TRBV18	TRBJ1-1	CASSTVRGSWDTEAFF	TGTGCCAGCTCCACCGTCAGGGGCTCCTGGGACACTGAAGCTTTCTTT
NA	TRBD1	TRBV7-2	TRBJ2-7	CASSHGTGYYEQYF	TGTGCCAGCAGCCACGGGACAGGGTACTACGAGCAGTACTTC
NA	NA	TRBV5-1	TRBJ1-1	CASSLLMVNTEAFF	TGCGCCAGCAGCTTATTAATGGTAAACACTGAAGCTTTCTTT
few	NA	TRBV6-5	TRBJ1-2	CASSYQGAGNYGYTF	TGTGCCAGCAGTTACCAAGGGGCGGGTAACTATGGCTACACCTTC
few	NA	TRBV4-3	TRBJ2-4	CASSYTSGIQYF	TGCGCCAGCAGCTATACCTCGGGCATTCAGTACTTC
NA	TRBD1	TRBV7-2	TRBJ2-5	CASSPRDRGEETQYF	TGTGCCAGCAGCCCGAGGGACAGGGGGGAAGAGACCCAGTACTTC
NA	NA	TRBV30	TRBJ1-1	CAWGPMLNTEAFF	TGTGCCTGGGGCCCCATGTTGAACACTGAAGCTTTCTTT
few	NA	TRBV7-2	TRBJ1-5	CASSLLQVPVRGSNQPQHF	TGTGCCAGCAGCTTATTACAGGTGCCTGTTCGGGGGAGCAATCAGCCCCAGCATTTT
few	NA	TRBV7-8	TRBJ2-2	CASSYPGLPGELFF	TGTGCCAGCAGCTATCCGGGTTTGCCCGGGGAGCTGTTTTTT
few	NA	TRBV9	TRBJ2-1	CASSVGGRIGEQFF	TGTGCCAGCAGCGTTGGGGGGCGAATCGGTGAGCAGTTCTTC
many	NA	TRBV7-2	TRBJ2-3	CASSPAGGHADTQYF	TGTGCCAGCAGCCCCGCCGGGGGGCACGCAGATACGCAGTATTTT
few	NA	TRBV7-6	TRBJ2-6	CASSPRGNSARSGANVLTF	TGTGCCAGCAGCCCCCGGGGGAACTCGGCCCGCTCTGGGGCCAACGTCCTGACTTTC
few	NA	TRBV20-1	TRBJ2-4	CSGVEGTSLAKNIQYF	TGCAGTGGTGTTGAGGGGACCTCACTAGCCAAAAACATTCAGTACTTC
NA	TRBD2	TRBV12-3/TRBV12-4	TRBJ2-3	CASRYSGGDTDTQYF	TGTGCCAGCAGATATTCCGGGGGGGATACAGATACGCAGTATTTT
many	TRBD1	TRBV12-3/TRBV12-4	TRBJ1-5	CASSTRQGGNQPQHF	TGTGCCAGCAGTACCAGACAGGGCGGCAATCAGCCCCAGCATTTT
many	NA	TRBV12-3/TRBV12-4	TRBJ2-2	CASSLADTGELFF	TGTGCCAGCAGTTTAGCGGACACCGGGGAGCTGTTTTTT
many	NA	TRBV4-2	TRBJ2-5	CASSLGGGGAELQETQYF	TGTGCCAGCAGCCTCGGCGGTGGCGGGGCGGAACTGCAAGAGACCCAGTACTTC